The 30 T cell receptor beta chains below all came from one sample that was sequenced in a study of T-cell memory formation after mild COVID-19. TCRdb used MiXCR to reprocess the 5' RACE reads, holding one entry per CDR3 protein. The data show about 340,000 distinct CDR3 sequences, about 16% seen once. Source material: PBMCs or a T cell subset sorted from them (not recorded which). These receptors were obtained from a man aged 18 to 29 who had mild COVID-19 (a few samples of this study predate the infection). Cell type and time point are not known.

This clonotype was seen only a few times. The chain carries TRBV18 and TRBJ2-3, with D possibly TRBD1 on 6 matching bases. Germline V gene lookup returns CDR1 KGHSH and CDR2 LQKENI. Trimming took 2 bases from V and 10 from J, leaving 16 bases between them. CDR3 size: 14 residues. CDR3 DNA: TGTGCCAGCTCACCAGTAGCCGGGACAAGGGCGCAGTATTTT. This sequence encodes CASSPVAGTRAQYF.

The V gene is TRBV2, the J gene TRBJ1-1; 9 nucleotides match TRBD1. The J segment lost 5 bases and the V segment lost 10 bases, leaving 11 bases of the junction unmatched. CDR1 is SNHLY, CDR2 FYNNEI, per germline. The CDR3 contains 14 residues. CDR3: CAIDPQGARTEAFF. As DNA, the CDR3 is TGTGCCATCGACCCACAGGGGGCGAGAACTGAAGCTTTCTTT.

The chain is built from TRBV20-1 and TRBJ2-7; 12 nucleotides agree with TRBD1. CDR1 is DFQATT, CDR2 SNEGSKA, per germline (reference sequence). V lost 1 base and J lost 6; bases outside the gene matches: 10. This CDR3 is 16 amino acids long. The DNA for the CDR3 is TGCAGTGCTAGAGGGCTCGGGACAGGGGGCCTGAGCGAGCAGTACGTC. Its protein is CSARGLGTGGLSEQYV.

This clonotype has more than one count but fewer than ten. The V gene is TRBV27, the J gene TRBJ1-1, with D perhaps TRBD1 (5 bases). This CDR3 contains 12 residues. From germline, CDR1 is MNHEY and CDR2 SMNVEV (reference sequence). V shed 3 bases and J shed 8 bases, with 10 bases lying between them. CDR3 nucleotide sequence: TGTGCCAGCAGTTTGCAGGGAGGAGAAGCTTTCTTT. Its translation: CASSLQGGEAFF.

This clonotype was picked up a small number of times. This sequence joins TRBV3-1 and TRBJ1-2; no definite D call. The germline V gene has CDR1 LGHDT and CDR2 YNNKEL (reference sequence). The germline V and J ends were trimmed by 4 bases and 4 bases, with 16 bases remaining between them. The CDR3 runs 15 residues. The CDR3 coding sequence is TGTGCCAGCAGCCTCCGTAATCCGGGCCGCTATGGCTACACCTTC. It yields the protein CASSLRNPGRYGYTF.

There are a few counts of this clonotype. CDR3: CASRNPGSGEPTDTQYF. CDR3 nucleotide sequence: TGTGCCAGCAGGAACCCGGGGAGCGGGGAGCCCACAGATACGCAGTATTTT. This sequence joins TRBV7-9 and TRBJ2-3; TRBD2 matches 7 bases. This CDR3 has 17 residues. Germline V CDR1 and CDR2: SEHNR, FQNEAQ (reference sequence). Trimming cost V 6 bases and J 2 bases; bases outside gene matches: 14.

The CDR3 coding sequence is TGTGCCAGCAGTTCTTGGACGAGAAGCACAGATACGCAGTATTTT. Its protein product is CASSSWTRSTDTQYF. The rearrangement joins TRBV12-3 or TRBV12-4 to TRBJ2-3; no reliable D call. The CDR3 is 15 residues long. The V gene lost 4 bases and the J gene lost 0 bases, with 11 bases spanning the gap.

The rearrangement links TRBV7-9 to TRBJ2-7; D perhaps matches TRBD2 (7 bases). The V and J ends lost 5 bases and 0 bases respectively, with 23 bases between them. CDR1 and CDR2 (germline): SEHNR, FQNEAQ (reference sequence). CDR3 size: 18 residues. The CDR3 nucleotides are TGTGCCAGCAGCGGTTCGGGGGGCTGGTCATATCTCTCCTACGAGCAGTACTTC. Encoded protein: CASSGSGGWSYLSYEQYF.

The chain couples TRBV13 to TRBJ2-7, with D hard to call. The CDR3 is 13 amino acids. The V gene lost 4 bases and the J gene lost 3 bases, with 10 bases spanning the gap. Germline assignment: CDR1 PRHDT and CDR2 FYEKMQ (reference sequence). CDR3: CASSSQSGYEQYF. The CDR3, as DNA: TGTGCCAGCAGCTCCCAGTCTGGCTACGAGCAGTACTTC.

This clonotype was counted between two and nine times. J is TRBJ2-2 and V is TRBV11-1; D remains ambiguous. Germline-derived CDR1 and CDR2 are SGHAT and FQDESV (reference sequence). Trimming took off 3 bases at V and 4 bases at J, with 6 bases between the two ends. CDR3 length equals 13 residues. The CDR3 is CASSFETTGELFF. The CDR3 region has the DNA TGTGCCAGCAGCTTTGAGACCACCGGGGAGCTGTTTTTT.

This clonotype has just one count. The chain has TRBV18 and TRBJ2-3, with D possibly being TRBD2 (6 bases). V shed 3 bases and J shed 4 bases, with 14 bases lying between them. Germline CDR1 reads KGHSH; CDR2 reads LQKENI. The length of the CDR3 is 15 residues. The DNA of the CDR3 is TGTGCCAGCTCACCCATCGGTGGCGGGGCAGATACGCAGTATTTT. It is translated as CASSPIGGGADTQYF.

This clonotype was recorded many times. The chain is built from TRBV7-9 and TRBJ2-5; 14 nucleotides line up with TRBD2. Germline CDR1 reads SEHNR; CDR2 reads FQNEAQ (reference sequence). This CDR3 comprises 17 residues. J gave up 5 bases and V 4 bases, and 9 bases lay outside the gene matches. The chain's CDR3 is CASSSRLAGGQWETQYF. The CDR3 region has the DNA TGTGCCAGCAGCTCCAGACTAGCGGGGGGGCAGTGGGAGACCCAGTACTTC.

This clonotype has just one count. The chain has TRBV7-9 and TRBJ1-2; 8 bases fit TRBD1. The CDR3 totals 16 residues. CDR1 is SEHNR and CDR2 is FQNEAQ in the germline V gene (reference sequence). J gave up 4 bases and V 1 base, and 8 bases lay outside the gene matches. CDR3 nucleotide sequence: TGTGCCAGCAGCTTAGAATACAGGGGGTTTGGCTATGGCTACACCTTC. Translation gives CASSLEYRGFGYGYTF.

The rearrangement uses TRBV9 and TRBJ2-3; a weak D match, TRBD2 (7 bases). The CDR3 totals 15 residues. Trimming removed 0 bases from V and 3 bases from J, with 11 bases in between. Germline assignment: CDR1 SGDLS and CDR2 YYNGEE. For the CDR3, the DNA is TGTGCCAGCAGCGTAGCGGGGGGCCTGACAGATACGCAGTATTTT. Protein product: CASSVAGGLTDTQYF.

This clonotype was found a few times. The chain's CDR3 is CASRSNEQFF. CDR3 bases: TGTGCCAGCAGGTCCAATGAGCAGTTCTTC. The chain links TRBV7-9 to TRBJ2-1; D not certain. Germline CDR1 reads SEHNR; CDR2 reads FQNEAQ (reference sequence). V lost 6 bases and J lost 6, with 3 bases in between. This CDR3 contains 10 residues.

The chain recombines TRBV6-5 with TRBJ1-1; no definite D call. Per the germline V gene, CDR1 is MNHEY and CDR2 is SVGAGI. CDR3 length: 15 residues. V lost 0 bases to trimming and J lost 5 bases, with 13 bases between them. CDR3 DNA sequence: TGTGCCAGCAGTTACTCGACCCTGGGATGGACTGAAGCTTTCTTT. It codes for CASSYSTLGWTEAFF.

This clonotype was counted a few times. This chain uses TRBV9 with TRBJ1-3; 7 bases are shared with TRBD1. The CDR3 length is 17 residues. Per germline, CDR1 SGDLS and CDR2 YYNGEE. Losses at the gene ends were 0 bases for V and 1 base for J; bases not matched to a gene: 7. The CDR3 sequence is CASSVEPGGTSGNTIYF. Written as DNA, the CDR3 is TGTGCCAGCAGCGTAGAGCCAGGGGGGACTTCTGGAAACACCATATATTTT.

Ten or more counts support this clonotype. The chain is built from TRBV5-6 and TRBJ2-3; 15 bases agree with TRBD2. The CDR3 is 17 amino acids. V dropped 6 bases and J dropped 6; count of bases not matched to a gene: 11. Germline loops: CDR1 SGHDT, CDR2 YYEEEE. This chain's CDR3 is CASNLFRTSGGADTQYF. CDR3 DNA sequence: TGTGCCAGCAACCTTTTCCGGACTAGCGGGGGGGCCGATACGCAGTATTTT.

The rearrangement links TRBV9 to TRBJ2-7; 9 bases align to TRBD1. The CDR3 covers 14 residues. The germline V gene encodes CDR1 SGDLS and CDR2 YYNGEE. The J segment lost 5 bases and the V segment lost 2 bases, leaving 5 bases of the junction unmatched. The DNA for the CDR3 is TGTGCCAGCAGCGTCCGGGACAGGGCCCACGAGCAGTACTTC. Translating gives CASSVRDRAHEQYF. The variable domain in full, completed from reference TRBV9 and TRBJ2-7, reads DSGVTQTPKHLITATGQRVTLRCSPRSGDLSVYWYQQSLDQGLQFLIQYYNGEERAKGNILERFSAQQFPDLHSELNLSSLELGDSALYFCASSVRDRAHEQYFGPGTRLTVT.

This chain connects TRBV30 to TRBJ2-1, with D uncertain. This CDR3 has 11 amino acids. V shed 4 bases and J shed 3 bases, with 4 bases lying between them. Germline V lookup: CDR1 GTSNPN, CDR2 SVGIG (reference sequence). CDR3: CAWNGYNEQFF. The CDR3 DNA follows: TGTGCCTGGAATGGCTACAATGAGCAGTTCTTC. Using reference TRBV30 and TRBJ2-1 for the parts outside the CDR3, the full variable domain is SQTIHQWPATLVQPVGSPLSLECTVEGTSNPNLYWYRQAAGRGLQLLFYSVGIGQISSEVPQNLSASRPQDRQFILSSKKLLLSDSGFYLCAWNGYNEQFFGPGTRLTVL.

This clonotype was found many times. As DNA, the CDR3 is TGTGCCAGCAGCGTAGGGTCTAGCGGGGGGCGCCAAGAGACCCAGTACTTC. This sequence encodes CASSVGSSGGRQETQYF. J is TRBJ2-5 and V is TRBV9; 11 bases fit TRBD2. With V trimmed by 0 bases and J by 1 base, 5 bases remained unmatched. CDR3 length: 17 amino acids. Germline V gene lookup returns CDR1 SGDLS and CDR2 YYNGEE.

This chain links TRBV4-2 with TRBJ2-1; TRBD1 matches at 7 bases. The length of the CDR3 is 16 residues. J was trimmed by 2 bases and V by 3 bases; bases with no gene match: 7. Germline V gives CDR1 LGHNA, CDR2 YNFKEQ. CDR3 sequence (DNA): TGTGCCAGCAGCCAGACCACAGGGGTCCCCTACAATGAGCAGTTCTTC. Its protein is CASSQTTGVPYNEQFF.

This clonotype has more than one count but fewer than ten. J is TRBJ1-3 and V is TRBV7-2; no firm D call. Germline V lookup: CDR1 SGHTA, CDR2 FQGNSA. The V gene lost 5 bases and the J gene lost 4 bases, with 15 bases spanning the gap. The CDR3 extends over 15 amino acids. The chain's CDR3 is CASSPPSLSGNTIYF. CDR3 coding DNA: TGTGCCAGCAGCCCGCCGAGCCTTTCCGGAAACACCATATATTTT.

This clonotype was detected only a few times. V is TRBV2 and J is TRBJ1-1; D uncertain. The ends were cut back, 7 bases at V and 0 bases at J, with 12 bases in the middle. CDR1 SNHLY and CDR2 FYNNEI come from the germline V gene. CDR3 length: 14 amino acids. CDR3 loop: CASIQQNMNTEAFF. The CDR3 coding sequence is TGTGCCAGCATCCAGCAGAACATGAACACTGAAGCTTTCTTT.

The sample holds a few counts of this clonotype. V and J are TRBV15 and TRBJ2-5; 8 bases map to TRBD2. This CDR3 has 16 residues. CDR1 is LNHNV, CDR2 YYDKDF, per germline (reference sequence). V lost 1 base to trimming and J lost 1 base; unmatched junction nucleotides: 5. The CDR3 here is CATSRGAGEGQETQYF. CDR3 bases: TGTGCCACCAGCAGAGGAGCGGGGGAAGGCCAAGAGACCCAGTACTTC.

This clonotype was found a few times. CDR3 nucleotides: TGTGCCAGCAGGCCCCGGGGGGTAGGGGGTGATACGCAGTATTTT. It translates to CASRPRGVGGDTQYF. The chain carries TRBV6-5 and TRBJ2-3; a weak D match, TRBD2 (7 bases). The CDR3 runs to 15 residues. Trimming cost V 6 bases and J 6 bases, with 19 bases left between them. Looked up from germline, CDR1 is MNHEY and CDR2 is SVGAGI.

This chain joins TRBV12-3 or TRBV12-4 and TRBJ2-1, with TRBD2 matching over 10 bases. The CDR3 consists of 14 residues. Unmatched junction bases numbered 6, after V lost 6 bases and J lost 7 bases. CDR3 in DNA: TGTGCCAGCAGCGGGACTAGCGCTGGAAATGAGCAGTTCTTC. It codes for CASSGTSAGNEQFF.

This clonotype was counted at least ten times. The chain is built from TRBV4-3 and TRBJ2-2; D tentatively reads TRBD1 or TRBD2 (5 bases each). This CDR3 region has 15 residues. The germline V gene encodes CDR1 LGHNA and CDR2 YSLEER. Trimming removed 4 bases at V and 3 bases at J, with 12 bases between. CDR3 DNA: TGCGCCAGCAGCCCACCGGGACGGCACACCGGGGAGCTGTTTTTT. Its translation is CASSPPGRHTGELFF.

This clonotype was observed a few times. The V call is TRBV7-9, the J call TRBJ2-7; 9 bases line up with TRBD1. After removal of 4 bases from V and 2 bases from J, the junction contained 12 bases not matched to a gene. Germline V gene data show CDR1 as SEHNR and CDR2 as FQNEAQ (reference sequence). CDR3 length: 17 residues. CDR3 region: CASSSLRDRASAYEQYF. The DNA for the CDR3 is TGTGCCAGCAGCTCCCTAAGGGACAGGGCCAGCGCCTACGAGCAGTACTTC.

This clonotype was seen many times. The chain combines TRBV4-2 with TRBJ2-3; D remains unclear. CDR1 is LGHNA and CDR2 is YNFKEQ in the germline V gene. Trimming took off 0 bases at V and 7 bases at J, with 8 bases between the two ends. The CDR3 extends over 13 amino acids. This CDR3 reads CASSQERPYTQYF. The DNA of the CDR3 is TGTGCCAGCAGCCAAGAACGTCCCTATACGCAGTATTTT.